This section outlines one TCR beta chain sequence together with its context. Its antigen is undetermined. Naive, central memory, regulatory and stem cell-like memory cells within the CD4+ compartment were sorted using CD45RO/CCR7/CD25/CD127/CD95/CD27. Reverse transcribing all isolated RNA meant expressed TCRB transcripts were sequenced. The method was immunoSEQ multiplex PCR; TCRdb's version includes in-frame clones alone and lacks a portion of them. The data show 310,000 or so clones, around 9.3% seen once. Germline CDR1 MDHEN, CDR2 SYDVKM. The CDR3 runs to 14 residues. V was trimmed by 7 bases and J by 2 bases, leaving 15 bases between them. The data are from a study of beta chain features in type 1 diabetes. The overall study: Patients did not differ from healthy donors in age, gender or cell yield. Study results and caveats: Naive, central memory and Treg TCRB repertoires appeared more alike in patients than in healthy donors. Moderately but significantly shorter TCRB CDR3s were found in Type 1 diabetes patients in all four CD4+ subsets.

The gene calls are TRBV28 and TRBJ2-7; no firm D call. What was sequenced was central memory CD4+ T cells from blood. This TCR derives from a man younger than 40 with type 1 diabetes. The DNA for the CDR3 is TGTGCCAGCACCCCCGCAGACCGTCCCTACGAGCAGTACTTC. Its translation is CASTPADRPYEQYF.